This entry features one TCR beta chain sequence. This record belongs to a study of cytomegalovirus exposure and HLA in healthy donors. Primers: 60 Vbeta forward and 13 Jbeta reverse. Clones were sequenced by immunoSEQ multiplex PCR, and TCRdb holds only the in-frame ones, with some missing. The sample holds some 170,000 clones, 70% to 85% seen once. The clonotype comes from a man aged 30 to 45 in good health and CMV-seropositive. Sequenced sample: PBMCs.

The CDR3 region is CSVGTEFKGLGETQYF. CDR3 sequence (DNA): TGCAGCGTTGGGACAGAATTTAAGGGATTAGGTGAGACCCAGTACTTC. The V and J genes are TRBV29-1 and TRBJ2-5; perhaps TRBD1 as D (6 bases). From germline, CDR1 is SQVTM and CDR2 ANQGSEA. V gave up 4 bases and J gave up 5 bases, with 23 bases separating them. The CDR3 is 16 residues long.